This TCR beta chain was identified during a study of vaccination and CD4 T cells after COVID-19. The treatment here: roughly ten-day PBMC culture with coronavirus spike peptide pools or control peptides (ViraFEST assay). Of note for this clonotype: Its specificity is unknown.

The V segment lost 4 bases and the J segment 6 bases; nucleotides outside the gene matches: 2. This CDR3 contains 14 residues. Germline CDR1 is DFQATT and CDR2 is SNEGSKA (reference sequence). The Oncomine TCR Beta short-read assay was applied to DNA of cultured CD4+ T cells. TCRdb ran MiXCR on the PCR reads and lists one entry per CDR3 protein. The top ten hold 15% to 20% of the sample, which has under 20,000 distinct CDR3 sequences, roughly 71% seen once. The clonotype was recovered from a human donor who had recovered from COVID-19. The chain recombines TRBV20-1 with TRBJ2-2; 13 nucleotides line up with TRBD2. Sequencing was done on a sample of CD4+ T cells from blood, cultured in vitro. The CDR3 sequence is CSATGLAGSGELFF. CDR3 bases: TGCAGTGCTACGGGACTAGCGGGATCCGGGGAGCTGTTTTTT.